The 7 T cell receptor beta chains listed next were all sequenced from one sample in a study of blood T cell repertoires in COVID-19. Sequencing used immunoSEQ multiplex PCR; TCRdb keeps in-frame clones, though not all of them. The repertoire consists of 150,000 to 200,000 clones, with 70% to 85% occurring once and the leading ten covering 9.5% to 15%. The material sequenced was PBMCs or T cells enriched from blood (not recorded which). Every receptor here comes from a man in his fifties or sixties who had recovered from COVID-19.

This sequence joins TRBV2 and TRBJ2-2, with 12 bases aligning to TRBD1. Germline CDR1 SNHLY, CDR2 FYNNEI. The CDR3 totals 17 residues. V trimming: 8 bases; J trimming: 1 base; junction bases outside the gene matches: 8. As DNA, the CDR3 is TGTGCCAGCGACAAGAGGGACAGGGGGCGGAACACCGGGGAGCTGTTTTTT. It yields the protein CASDKRDRGRNTGELFF.

The J gene is TRBJ1-2, the V gene TRBV9, with TRBD1 matching over 7 bases. V lost 4 bases, J lost 2 bases, and 11 bases stayed unmatched. CDR1 and CDR2 from the germline V gene are SGDLS and YYNGEE. This CDR3 is 16 amino acids long. The CDR3 here is CASSPRPGQTNYGYTF. CDR3 coding DNA: TGTGCCAGCAGCCCCCGACCGGGACAGACAAACTATGGCTACACCTTC.

With respect to this clone: Sequence at one end of the junction differs from germline and may be a read error. The gene calls are TRBV12-3 or TRBV12-4 and TRBJ2-1; 7 bases match TRBD2. CDR3 length: 13 residues. CDR3: CASSSGLVGDLVF. The CDR3 bases are TGTGCCAGCAGTTCTGGACTAGTTGGGGACTTAGTCTTC.

This sequence joins TRBV5-1 and TRBJ1-5; D might be TRBD1 (5 bases). Germline CDR1 is SGHRS and CDR2 is YFSETQ. The V end was cut by 0 bases, the J end by 0 bases, with 10 bases between. This CDR3 spans 16 amino acids. The chain's CDR3 is CASSLDDSYSNQPQHF. The CDR3 DNA reads TGCGCCAGCAGCTTGGACGACAGCTATAGCAATCAGCCCCAGCATTTT.

The chain combines TRBV28 with TRBJ1-5; TRBD1 aligns across 11 bases. V shed 8 bases, J shed 6 bases, and the junction held 0 bases outside the gene matches. Per the germline V gene, CDR1 is MDHEN and CDR2 is SYDVKM. The CDR3 is 12 amino acids. CDR3 DNA: TGTGCCAGCGGGACAGGGGGTCAGCCCCAGCATTTT. It yields the protein CASGTGGQPQHF. The complete variable domain, with remaining parts taken from reference TRBV28 and TRBJ1-5, reads DVKVTQSSRYLVKRTGEKVFLECVQDMDHENMFWYRQDPGLGLRLIYFSYDVKMKEKGDIPEGYSVSREKKERFSLILESASTNQTSMYLCASGTGGQPQHFGDGTRLSIL.

This chain joins TRBV6-5 and TRBJ2-6; the D gene is possibly TRBD2 (6 bases). The CDR3 loop spans 14 amino acids. CDR1 and CDR2 (germline): MNHEY, SVGAGI. V was cut by 10 bases and J by 0 bases, with 10 bases left in between. In DNA, the CDR3 is TGTGCCACCACCGGGAGCTCTGGGGCCAACGTCCTGACTTTC. Protein product: CATTGSSGANVLTF.

Of note for this clone: At the DNA level, this CDR3 is encoded by other sequences in the same sample as well. The chain couples TRBV9 to TRBJ1-6; TRBD1 aligns across 9 bases. J lost 7 bases, V lost 0 bases, and 2 bases had no gene match. The CDR3 totals 15 residues. Germline CDR1 and CDR2: SGDLS and YYNGEE. The CDR3 sequence: CASSVGGQGNSPLHF. CDR3 nucleotide sequence: TGTGCCAGCAGCGTAGGGGGACAGGGAAATTCACCCCTCCACTTT.